This T cell receptor beta chain was identified during a study of blood T cell repertoires in COVID-19. Study-wide context: The United States, Italy and Spain supplied acute and convalescent COVID-19 samples. PBMCs, B-cell-depleted T cells, or T cells were the source of the cDNA or gDNA that made up the material.

Per the original methods: Cell counts per sample came from amplifying reference gene primers. Sequenced by immunoSEQ multiplex PCR; TCRdb stores in-frame clones only, minus some. D and trimming were read from the DNA, whereas the V and J calls and clone size are those reported in that table. The table has some 200,000 clones, 85% seen once. Germline V gives CDR1 MNHEY, CDR2 SVGAGI. After removal of 6 bases from V and 0 bases from J, the junction contained 6 bases not matched to a gene. This CDR3 is built from 15 residues. Seattle patients were enrolled while actively infected and followed longitudinally. In this sample, this clone turned up once.

The sample taken for sequencing was peripheral blood. The chain employs TRBV6-5 and TRBJ2-7; the match to TRBD2 covers 9 bases. The source is a woman in her 70s with COVID-19, enrolled during active disease. CDR3 nucleotides: TGTGCCAGCAGAAGACTAGCGGAGACCTCCTACGAGCAGTACTTC. This translates into CASRRLAETSYEQYF.